This is a list of T cell receptor beta chains from one sample in a study of T cell responses to AZD1222 COVID-19 vaccine. The table came from immunoSEQ multiplex PCR; TCRdb's copy has only in-frame clones and leaves some out. The data contain approximately 200,000 clones, more than 85% of them seen just once; the ten biggest clones take up about 3.5%. The sample consisted of peripheral blood, taken 28 days after the second AZD1222 dose. These TCRs come from an adult who received the AZD1222 COVID-19 vaccine. Each CDR3 is given with its conserved first and last residue. The D gene is left open where the match is weak. Rows give clone size only sometimes, using once, few, many, or a class for an expanded clone.

J gene | D gene | clone size | V gene | CDR3 protein | CDR3 DNA
TRBJ2-3 | - | once | TRBV11-2 | CASSPLGTTDTQYF | TGTGCCAGCAGCCCCCTCGGGACAACAGATACGCAGTATTTT
TRBJ1-1 | - | once | TRBV11-2 | CASSLGLGTEAFF | TGTGCCAGCAGCCTCGGGCTGGGTACTGAAGCTTTCTTT
TRBJ2-2 | TRBD1 | few | TRBV2 | CASTRTGNTGELFF | TGTGCCAGCACACGGACAGGGAACACCGGGGAGCTGTTTTTT
TRBJ1-5 | TRBD1 | - | TRBV2 | CASSRQGSSNQPQHF | TGTGCCAGCAGCAGACAGGGGTCTAGCAATCAGCCCCAGCATTTT
TRBJ2-2 | TRBD2 | - | TRBV2 | CASSVGGRNTGELFF | TGTGCCAGCAGTGTTGGCGGGAGAAACACCGGGGAGCTGTTTTTT
TRBJ1-6 | - | - | TRBV2 | CASVSTDRFNSPLHF | TGTGCCAGCGTTTCGACCGACCGTTTTAATTCACCCCTCCACTTT
TRBJ2-2 | TRBD1 | - | TRBV2 | CASNGQGRATGELFF | TGTGCCAGCAATGGACAGGGTCGGGCCACCGGGGAGCTGTTTTTT
TRBJ1-5 | - | - | TRBV28 | CASSPPGTTNQPQHF | TGTGCCAGCAGTCCCCCCGGGACAACTAATCAGCCCCAGCATTTT
TRBJ2-1 | TRBD2 | - | TRBV6-2/TRBV6-3 | CASSTRLAGAYNEQFF | TGTGCCAGCAGTACGAGACTAGCGGGAGCCTACAATGAGCAGTTCTTC
TRBJ2-1 | - | - | TRBV7-9 | CASSIRENDIGDEQFF | TGTGCCAGCAGCATCCGGGAGAACGACATCGGCGATGAGCAGTTCTTC